The T cell receptor (beta chain) described here comes from a study of blood T cell repertoires in COVID-19. The wider study: The study drew acute and convalescent COVID-19 samples from the United States, Italy and Spain. T cells, B-cell-depleted T cells, or PBMCs supplied cDNA or gDNA.

This CDR3 spans 14 amino acids. J was trimmed by 5 bases and V by 8 bases; bases with no gene match: 9. Per germline, CDR1 MNHEY and CDR2 SVGAGI. Per the study methods: Quantification of nucleated cells was approximated via reference gene primer amplification. TCRdb's copy holds only in-frame clones and misses some; the assay was immunoSEQ multiplex PCR. From that table come the V and J calls and clone size; the DNA was used to work out D and trimming. The sample has about 210,000 clones; roughly four fifths are singletons. The rearrangement uses TRBV6-5 and TRBJ1-5; 7 nucleotides match TRBD1. Sequencing input: peripheral blood. The clonotype originates from a woman in her thirties or forties with acute or convalescent COVID-19. This CDR3 reads CASGDSGPYQPQHF. The CDR3 region has the DNA TGTGCCAGCGGGGACAGCGGTCCCTATCAGCCCCAGCATTTT.